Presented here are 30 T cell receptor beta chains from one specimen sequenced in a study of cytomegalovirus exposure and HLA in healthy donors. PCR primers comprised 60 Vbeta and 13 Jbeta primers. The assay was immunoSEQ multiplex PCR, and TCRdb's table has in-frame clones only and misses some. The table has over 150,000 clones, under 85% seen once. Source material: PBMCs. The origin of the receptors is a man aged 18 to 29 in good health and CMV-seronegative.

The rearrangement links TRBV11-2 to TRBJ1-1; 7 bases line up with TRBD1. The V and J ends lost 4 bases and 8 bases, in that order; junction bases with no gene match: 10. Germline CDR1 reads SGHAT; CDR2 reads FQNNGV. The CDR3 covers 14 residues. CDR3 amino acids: CASSYTGQLHEAFF. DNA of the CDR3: TGTGCCAGCAGCTATACGGGACAGCTACACGAAGCTTTCTTT.

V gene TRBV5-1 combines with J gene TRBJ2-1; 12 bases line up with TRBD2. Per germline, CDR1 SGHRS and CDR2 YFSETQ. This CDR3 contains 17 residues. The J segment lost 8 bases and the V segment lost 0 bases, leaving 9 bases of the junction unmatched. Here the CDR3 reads CASSLVFLAGGRYEQFF. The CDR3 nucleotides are TGCGCCAGCAGCTTGGTCTTCCTAGCGGGGGGGCGGTATGAGCAGTTCTTC.

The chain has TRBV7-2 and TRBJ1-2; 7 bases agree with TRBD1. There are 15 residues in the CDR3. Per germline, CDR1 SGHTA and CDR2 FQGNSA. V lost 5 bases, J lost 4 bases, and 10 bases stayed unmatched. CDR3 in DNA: TGTGCCAGCAGCCCCTCAAAAGGGGGCCGCTATGGCTACACCTTC. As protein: CASSPSKGGRYGYTF.

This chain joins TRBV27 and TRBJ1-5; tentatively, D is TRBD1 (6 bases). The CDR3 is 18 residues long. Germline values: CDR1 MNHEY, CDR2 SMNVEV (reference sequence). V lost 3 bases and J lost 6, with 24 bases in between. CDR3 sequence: CASSFSGRGIRGSQPQHF. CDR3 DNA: TGTGCCAGCAGTTTTTCGGGGAGGGGGATTAGGGGTAGTCAGCCCCAGCATTTT.

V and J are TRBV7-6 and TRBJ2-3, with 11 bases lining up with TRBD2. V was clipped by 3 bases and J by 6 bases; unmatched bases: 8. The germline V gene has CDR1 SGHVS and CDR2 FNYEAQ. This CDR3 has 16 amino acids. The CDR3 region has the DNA TGTGCCAGCAGCTTGTTGAGTAGCGGGAGGGTGGATACGCAGTATTTT. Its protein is CASSLLSSGRVDTQYF. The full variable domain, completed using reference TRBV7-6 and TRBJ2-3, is GAGVSQSPRYKVTKRGQDVALRCDPISGHVSLYWYRQALGQGPEFLTYFNYEAQQDKSGLPNDRFSAERPEGSISTLTIQRTEQRDSAMYRCASSLLSSGRVDTQYFGPGTRLTVL.

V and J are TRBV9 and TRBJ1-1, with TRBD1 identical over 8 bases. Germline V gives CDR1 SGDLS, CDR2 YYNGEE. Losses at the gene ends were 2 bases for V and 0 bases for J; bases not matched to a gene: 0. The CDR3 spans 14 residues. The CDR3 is CASSVTGVNTEAFF. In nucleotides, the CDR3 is TGTGCCAGCAGCGTGACAGGGGTGAACACTGAAGCTTTCTTT.

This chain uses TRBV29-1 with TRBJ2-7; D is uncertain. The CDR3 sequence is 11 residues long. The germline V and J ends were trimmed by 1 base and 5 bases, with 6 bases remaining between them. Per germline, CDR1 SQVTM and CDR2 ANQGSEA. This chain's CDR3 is CSVEASHEQYF. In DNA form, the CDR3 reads TGCAGCGTTGAAGCTTCCCACGAGCAGTACTTC.

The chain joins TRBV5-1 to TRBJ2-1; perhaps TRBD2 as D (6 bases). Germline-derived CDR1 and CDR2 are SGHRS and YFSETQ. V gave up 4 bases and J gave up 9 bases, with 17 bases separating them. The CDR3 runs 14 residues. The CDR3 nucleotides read TGCGCCAGCAGCCGGGGGACTTTTGGGAGTGAGCAGTTCTTC. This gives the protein CASSRGTFGSEQFF. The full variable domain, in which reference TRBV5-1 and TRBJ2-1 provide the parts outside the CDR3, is KAGVTQTPRYLIKTRGQQVTLSCSPISGHRSVSWYQQTPGQGLQFLFEYFSETQRNKGNFPGRFSGRQFSNSRSEMNVSTLELGDSALYLCASSRGTFGSEQFFGPGTRLTVL.

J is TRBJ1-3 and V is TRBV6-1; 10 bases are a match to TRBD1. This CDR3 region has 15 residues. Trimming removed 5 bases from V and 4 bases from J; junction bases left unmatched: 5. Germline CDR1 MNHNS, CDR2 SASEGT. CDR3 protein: CASSQDRGSGNTIYF. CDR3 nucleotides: TGTGCCAGCAGTCAGGACAGGGGGTCGGGAAACACCATATATTTT.

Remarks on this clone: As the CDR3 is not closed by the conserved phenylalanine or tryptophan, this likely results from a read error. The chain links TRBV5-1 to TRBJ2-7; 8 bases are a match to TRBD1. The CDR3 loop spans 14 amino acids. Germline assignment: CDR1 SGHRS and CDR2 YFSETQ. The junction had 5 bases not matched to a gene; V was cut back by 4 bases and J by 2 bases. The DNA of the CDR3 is TGCGCCAGCAGCCTGAGGACAGGGACCTACGAGCAGTACCTC. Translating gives CASSLRTGTYEQYL.

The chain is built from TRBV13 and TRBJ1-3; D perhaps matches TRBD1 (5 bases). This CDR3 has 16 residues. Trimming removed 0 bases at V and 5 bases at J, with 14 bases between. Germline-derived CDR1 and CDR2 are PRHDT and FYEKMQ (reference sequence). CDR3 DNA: TGTGCCAGCAGCTTAGGCGGGGGGATTTATAGAAACACCATATATTTT. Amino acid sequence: CASSLGGGIYRNTIYF.

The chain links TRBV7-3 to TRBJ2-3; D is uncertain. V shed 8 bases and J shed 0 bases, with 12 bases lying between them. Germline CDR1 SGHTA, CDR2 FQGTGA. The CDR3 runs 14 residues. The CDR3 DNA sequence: TGTGCCAGCCGCCGCGGCACTAGCACAGATACGCAGTATTTT. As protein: CASRRGTSTDTQYF.

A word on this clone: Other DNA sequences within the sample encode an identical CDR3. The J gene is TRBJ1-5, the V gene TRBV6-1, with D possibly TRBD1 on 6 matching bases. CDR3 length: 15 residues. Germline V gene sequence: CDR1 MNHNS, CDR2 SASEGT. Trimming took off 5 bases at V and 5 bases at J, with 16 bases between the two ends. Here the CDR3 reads CASSTLRGSDQPQHF. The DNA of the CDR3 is TGTGCCAGCAGTACACTCAGGGGTTCGGATCAGCCCCAGCATTTT.

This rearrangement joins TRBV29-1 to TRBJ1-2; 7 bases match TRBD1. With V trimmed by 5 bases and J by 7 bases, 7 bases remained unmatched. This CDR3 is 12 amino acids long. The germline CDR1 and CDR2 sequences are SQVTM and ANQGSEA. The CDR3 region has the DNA TGCAGCGTTCTAAGACAGGGACGTGGCTACACCTTC. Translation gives CSVLRQGRGYTF. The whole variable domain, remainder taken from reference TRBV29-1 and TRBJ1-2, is SAVISQKPSRDICQRGTSLTIQCQVDSQVTMMFWYRQQPGQSLTLIATANQGSEATYESGFVIDKFPISRPNLTFSTLTVSNMSPEDSSIYLCSVLRQGRGYTFGSGTRLTVV.

The CDR3 here is CASSLSLNEKLFF. The CDR3 region has the DNA TGCGCCAGCAGCTTATCCCTTAATGAAAAACTGTTTTTT. The gene calls are TRBV5-1 and TRBJ1-4; no clear D gene. The germline V gene encodes CDR1 SGHRS and CDR2 YFSETQ. V lost 2 bases and J 4 bases, leaving 6 bases between the germline ends. This CDR3 has 13 residues.

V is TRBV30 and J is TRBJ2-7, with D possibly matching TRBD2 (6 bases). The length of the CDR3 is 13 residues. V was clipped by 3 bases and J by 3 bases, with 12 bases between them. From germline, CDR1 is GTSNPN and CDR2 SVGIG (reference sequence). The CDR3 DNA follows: TGTGCCTGGAGAGCCGGGGGAGTCTACGAGCAGTACTTC. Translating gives CAWRAGGVYEQYF.

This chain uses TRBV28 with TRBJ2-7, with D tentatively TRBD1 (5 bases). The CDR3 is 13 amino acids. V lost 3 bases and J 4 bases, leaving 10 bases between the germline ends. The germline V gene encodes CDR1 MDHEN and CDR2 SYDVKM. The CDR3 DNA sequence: TGTGCCAGCAGTTTGGGGTCAGGGTACGAGCAGTACTTC. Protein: CASSLGSGYEQYF.

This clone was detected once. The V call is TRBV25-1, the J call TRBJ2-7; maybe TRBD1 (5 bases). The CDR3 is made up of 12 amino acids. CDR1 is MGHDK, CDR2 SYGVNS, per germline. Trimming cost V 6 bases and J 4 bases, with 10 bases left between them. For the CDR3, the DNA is TGTGCCAGCAGCCTTAAGGGGTACGAGCAGTACTTC. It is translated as CASSLKGYEQYF.

The chain's CDR3 is CASTGTAYEQYF. In DNA, the CDR3 is TGTGCCAGTACCGGGACAGCCTACGAGCAGTACTTC. V and J are TRBV25-1 and TRBJ2-7; TRBD1 matches 7 bases. J gave up 2 bases and V 9 bases, and 4 bases lay outside the gene matches. The CDR3 covers 12 residues. Germline CDR1 is MGHDK and CDR2 is SYGVNS.

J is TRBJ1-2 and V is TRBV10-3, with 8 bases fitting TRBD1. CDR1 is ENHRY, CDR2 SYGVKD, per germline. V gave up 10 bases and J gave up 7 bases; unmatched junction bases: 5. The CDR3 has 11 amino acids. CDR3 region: CATGQGGGYTF. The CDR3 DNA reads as TGTGCCACCGGACAGGGTGGTGGCTACACCTTC.

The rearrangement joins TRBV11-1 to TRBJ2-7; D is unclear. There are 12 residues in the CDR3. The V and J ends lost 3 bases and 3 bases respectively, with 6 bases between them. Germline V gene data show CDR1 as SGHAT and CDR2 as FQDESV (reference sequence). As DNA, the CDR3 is TGTGCCAGCAGCTTGGGCAGCTACGAGCAGTACTTC. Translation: CASSLGSYEQYF.

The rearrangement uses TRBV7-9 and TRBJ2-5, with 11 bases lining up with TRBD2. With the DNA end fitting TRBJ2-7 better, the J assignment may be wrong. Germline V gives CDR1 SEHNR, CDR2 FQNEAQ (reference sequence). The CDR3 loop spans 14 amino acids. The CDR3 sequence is CASSVSGGDYEQYF. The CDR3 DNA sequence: TGTGCCAGCAGCGTTAGCGGGGGGGACTACGAGCAGTACTTC.

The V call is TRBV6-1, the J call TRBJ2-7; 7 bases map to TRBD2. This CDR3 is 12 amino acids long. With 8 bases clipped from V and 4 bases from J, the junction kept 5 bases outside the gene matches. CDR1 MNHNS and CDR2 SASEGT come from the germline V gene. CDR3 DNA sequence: TGTGCCAGCTTACGGCGGGAGTACGAGCAGTACTTC. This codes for CASLRREYEQYF.

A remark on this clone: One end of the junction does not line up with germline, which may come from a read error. CDR3 in DNA: TGTGTCAGCAGTGAATTGGCGGGGGGTGGAAACACCATATATTTT. This gives the protein CVSSELAGGGNTIYF. The rearrangement joins TRBV2 to TRBJ1-3, with a weak D call TRBD1 (5 bases). Germline CDR1 reads SNHLY; CDR2 reads FYNNEI. This CDR3 comprises 15 residues. Variable domain in full (rest from reference TRBV2 and TRBJ1-3): EPEVTQTPSHQVTQMGQEVILRCVPISNHLYFYWYRQILGQKVEFLVSFYNNEISEKSEIFDDQFSVERPDGSNFTLKIRSTKLEDSAMYFCVSSELAGGGNTIYFGEGSWLTVV.

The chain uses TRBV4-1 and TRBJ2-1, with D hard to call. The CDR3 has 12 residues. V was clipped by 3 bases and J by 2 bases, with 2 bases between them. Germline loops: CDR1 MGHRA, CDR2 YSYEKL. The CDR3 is CASSHTYNEQFF. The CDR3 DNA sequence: TGCGCCAGCAGCCATACCTACAATGAGCAGTTCTTC.

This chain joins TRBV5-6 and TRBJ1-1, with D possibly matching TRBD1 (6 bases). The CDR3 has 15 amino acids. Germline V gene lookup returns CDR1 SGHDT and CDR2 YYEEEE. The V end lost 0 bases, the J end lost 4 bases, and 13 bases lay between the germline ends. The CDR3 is CASSLAPGARTEAFF. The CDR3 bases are TGTGCCAGCAGCTTGGCCCCAGGGGCTCGCACTGAAGCTTTCTTT.

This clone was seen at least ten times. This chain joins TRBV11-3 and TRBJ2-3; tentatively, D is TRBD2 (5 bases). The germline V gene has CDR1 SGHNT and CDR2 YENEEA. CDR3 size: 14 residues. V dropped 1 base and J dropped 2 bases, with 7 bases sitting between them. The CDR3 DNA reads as TGTGCCAGCAGCTTAGTGACTACCACAGATACGCAGTATTTT. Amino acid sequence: CASSLVTTTDTQYF.

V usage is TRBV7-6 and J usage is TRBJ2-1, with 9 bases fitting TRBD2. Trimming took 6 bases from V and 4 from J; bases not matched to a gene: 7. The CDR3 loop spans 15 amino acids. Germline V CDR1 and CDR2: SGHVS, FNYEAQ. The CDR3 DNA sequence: TGTGCCAGCAGTCCCCAGCGGGGGGTATACAATGAGCAGTTCTTC. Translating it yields CASSPQRGVYNEQFF. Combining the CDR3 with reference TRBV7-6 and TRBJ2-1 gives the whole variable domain GAGVSQSPRYKVTKRGQDVALRCDPISGHVSLYWYRQALGQGPEFLTYFNYEAQQDKSGLPNDRFSAERPEGSISTLTIQRTEQRDSAMYRCASSPQRGVYNEQFFGPGTRLTVL.

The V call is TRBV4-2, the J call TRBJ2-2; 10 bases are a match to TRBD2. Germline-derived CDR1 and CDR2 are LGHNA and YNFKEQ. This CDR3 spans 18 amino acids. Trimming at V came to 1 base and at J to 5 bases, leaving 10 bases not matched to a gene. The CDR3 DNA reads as TGTGCCAGCAGCCAAGGGACTAGCGGCGGGCACGGAACCGGGGAGCTGTTTTTT. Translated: CASSQGTSGGHGTGELFF.

The CDR3 here is CASSQWRGGAAETQYF. The CDR3, as DNA: TGTGCCAGCAGCCAATGGCGCGGGGGGGCTGCGGAGACCCAGTACTTC. The V gene is TRBV16, the J gene TRBJ2-5; 9 bases agree with TRBD2. V dropped 1 base and J dropped 5; count of bases not matched to a gene: 8. Per the germline V gene, CDR1 is KGHSY and CDR2 is FQNENV. The CDR3 consists of 16 residues.